Listed here are 10 T cell receptor beta chains from one sample, sequenced in a study of breast tumors, draining lymph nodes, adjacent tissues. Breast cancer patients provided tissue from their axillary draining lymph nodes. TCRdb fed the multiplex PCR reads into MiXCR, producing one record per CDR3 protein. Of 100,000 or so distinct CDR3 sequences in the sample, approximately 22% are singletons; the top ten hold roughly 1.2%. The sample was axillary lymph node tissue. These TCRs come from a female donor with breast cancer. Some clones in this sample may be carry-over from other donors' samples.

This clonotype was seen many times. The rearrangement links TRBV25-1 to TRBJ2-1, with D perhaps TRBD1 or TRBD2 (5 bases each). V was trimmed by 2 bases and J by 4 bases, leaving 12 bases between them. CDR1 and CDR2 from the germline V gene are MGHDK and SYGVNS. The CDR3 consists of 15 residues. The CDR3 is CASSEKPGRYNEQFF. Here the CDR3 DNA reads TGTGCCAGCAGTGAAAAACCGGGACGTTACAATGAGCAGTTCTTC.

This clonotype occurred many times. The chain recombines TRBV20-1 with TRBJ2-1, with D possibly TRBD2 on 6 matching bases. The CDR3 loop spans 14 amino acids. The V end was cut by 6 bases, the J end by 9 bases, with 21 bases between. Germline-derived CDR1 and CDR2 are DFQATT and SNEGSKA (reference sequence). This CDR3 is CSASRGSGGVEQFF. CDR3 DNA sequence: TGCAGTGCCTCCCGGGGTAGCGGAGGGGTTGAGCAGTTCTTC.

This clonotype was found many times. The genes are TRBV7-9 and TRBJ2-7; the match to TRBD2 covers 7 bases. V shed 5 bases, J shed 7 bases, and the junction held 11 bases outside the gene matches. CDR1 is SEHNR and CDR2 is FQNEAQ in the germline V gene (reference sequence). The CDR3 runs to 14 residues. CDR3 nucleotides: TGTGCCAGCAGCCAGACTAGCCGCAGCCAGGAGCAGTACTTC. This codes for CASSQTSRSQEQYF.

This clonotype was observed many times. CDR3 residues: CATLYYEQYF. CDR3 sequence (DNA): TGTGCCACACTCTACTACGAGCAGTACTTC. The chain is built from TRBV6-1 and TRBJ2-7; D not resolved. Trimming pared 10 bases from V and 3 bases from J, leaving 7 bases between. Germline V gene sequence: CDR1 MNHNS, CDR2 SASEGT. CDR3 length: 10 amino acids.

The chain has TRBV19 and TRBJ2-4; TRBD1 might be the D (6 bases). The CDR3 covers 14 residues. Deletions cut 5 bases from V and 7 bases from J, with 15 bases between. CDR1 and CDR2 (germline): LNHDA, SQIVND (reference sequence). The CDR3 region has the DNA TGTGCCAGTAGTCTAGGGGGACGAGCGAACATTCAGTACTTC. Its translation: CASSLGGRANIQYF.

Ten or more counts support this clonotype. The chain uses TRBV20-1 and TRBJ1-2, with 7 positions matching TRBD1. V lost 6 bases to trimming and J lost 4 bases; unmatched junction nucleotides: 5. The CDR3 has 12 amino acids. Looked up from germline, CDR1 is DFQATT and CDR2 is SNEGSKA (reference sequence). In DNA, the CDR3 is TGCAGTGCACGTCGGGACAGCTATGGCTACACCTTC. Encoded protein: CSARRDSYGYTF.

This clonotype was counted at least ten times. The chain couples TRBV3-1 to TRBJ1-6; D is perhaps TRBD1 (6 bases). The germline CDR1 and CDR2 sequences are LGHDT and YNNKEL (reference sequence). The CDR3 covers 12 residues. With 7 bases removed from V and 7 bases from J, the gap between germline ends came to 8 bases. The DNA for the CDR3 is TGTGCCAGCACCACAGGGAATTCACCCCTCCACTTT. This sequence encodes CASTTGNSPLHF.

This clonotype came up many times. The rearrangement uses TRBV28 and TRBJ2-7; D is unclear. This CDR3 has 12 amino acids. Germline V gives CDR1 MDHEN, CDR2 SYDVKM. V was pared by 7 bases and J by 3 bases, with 10 bases between. CDR3 sequence: CASINNLYEQYF. CDR3 DNA sequence: TGTGCCAGCATCAATAACCTCTACGAGCAGTACTTC. Drawing the rest from reference TRBV28 and TRBJ2-7, the complete variable domain is DVKVTQSSRYLVKRTGEKVFLECVQDMDHENMFWYRQDPGLGLRLIYFSYDVKMKEKGDIPEGYSVSREKKERFSLILESASTNQTSMYLCASINNLYEQYFGPGTRLTVT.

This clonotype was counted ten times or more. J is TRBJ2-5 and V is TRBV11-2; D unresolved. Trimming shortened V by 0 bases and J by 7 bases, and 9 bases separated the two germline ends. The CDR3 covers 13 residues. Germline CDR1 is SGHAT and CDR2 is FQNNGV. The CDR3 loop reads CASSLERRVTQYF. The CDR3 bases are TGTGCCAGCAGCTTAGAGCGTAGGGTGACCCAGTACTTC. Together with reference TRBV11-2 and TRBJ2-5, the CDR3 gives the full variable domain: EAGVAQSPRYKIIEKRQSVAFWCNPISGHATLYWYQQILGQGPKLLIQFQNNGVVDDSQLPKDRFSAERLKGVDSTLKIQPAKLEDSAVYLCASSLERRVTQYFGPGTRLLVL.

This clonotype was seen repeatedly, ten times or more. The chain joins TRBV6-1 to TRBJ2-7; 7 positions agree with TRBD2. This CDR3 comprises 15 residues. V was clipped by 7 bases and J by 1 base; unmatched bases: 10. CDR1 MNHNS and CDR2 SASEGT come from the germline V gene. The chain's CDR3 is CASNEPGGSSYEQYF. DNA for the CDR3: TGTGCCAGCAATGAGCCGGGGGGTAGTTCCTACGAGCAGTACTTC.